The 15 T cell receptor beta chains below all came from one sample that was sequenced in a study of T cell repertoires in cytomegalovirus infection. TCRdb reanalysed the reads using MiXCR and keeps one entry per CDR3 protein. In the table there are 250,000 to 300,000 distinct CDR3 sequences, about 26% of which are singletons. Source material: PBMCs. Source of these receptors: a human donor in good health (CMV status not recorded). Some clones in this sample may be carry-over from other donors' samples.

The CDR3 loop reads CASSLRVTGELFF. CDR3 in DNA: TGTGCCAGCAGTTTAAGAGTCACCGGGGAGCTGTTTTTT. The chain uses TRBV28 and TRBJ2-2; D unresolved. The CDR3 sequence is 13 residues long. V lost 2 bases to trimming and J lost 4 bases, with 5 bases between them. Germline CDR1 MDHEN, CDR2 SYDVKM.

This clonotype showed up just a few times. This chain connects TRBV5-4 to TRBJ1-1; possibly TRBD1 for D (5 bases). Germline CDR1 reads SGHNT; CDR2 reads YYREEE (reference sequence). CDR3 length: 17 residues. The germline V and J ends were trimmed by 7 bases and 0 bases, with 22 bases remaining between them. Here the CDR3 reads CASQRGYLRTLNTEAFF. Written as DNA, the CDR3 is TGTGCCAGCCAAAGGGGTTATTTGAGAACCTTGAACACTGAAGCTTTCTTT.

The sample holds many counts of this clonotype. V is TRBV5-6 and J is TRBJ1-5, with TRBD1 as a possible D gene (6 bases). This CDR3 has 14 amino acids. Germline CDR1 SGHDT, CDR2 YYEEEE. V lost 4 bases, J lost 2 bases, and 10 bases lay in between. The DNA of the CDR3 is TGTGCCAGCAGCAGACAGGTACGCAATCAGCCCCAGCATTTT. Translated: CASSRQVRNQPQHF. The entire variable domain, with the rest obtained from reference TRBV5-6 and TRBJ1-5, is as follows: DAGVTQSPTHLIKTRGQQVTLRCSPKSGHDTVSWYQQALGQGPQFIFQYYEEEERQRGNFPDRFSGHQFPNYSSELNVNALLLGDSALYLCASSRQVRNQPQHFGDGTRLSIL.

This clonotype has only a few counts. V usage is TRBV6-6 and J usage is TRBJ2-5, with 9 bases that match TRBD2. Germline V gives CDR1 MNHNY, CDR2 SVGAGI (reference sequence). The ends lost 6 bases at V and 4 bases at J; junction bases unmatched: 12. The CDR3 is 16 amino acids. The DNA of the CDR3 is TGTGCCAGCAGGTTTAGCGGGAGTGGGAGCGGAGAGACCCAGTACTTC. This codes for CASRFSGSGSGETQYF.

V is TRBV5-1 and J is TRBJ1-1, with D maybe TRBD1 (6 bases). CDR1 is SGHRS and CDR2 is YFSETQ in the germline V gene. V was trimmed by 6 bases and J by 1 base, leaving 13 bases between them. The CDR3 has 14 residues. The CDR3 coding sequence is TGCGCCAGCAAAACCACGACAGGGAACACTGAAGCTTTCTTT. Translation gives CASKTTTGNTEAFF. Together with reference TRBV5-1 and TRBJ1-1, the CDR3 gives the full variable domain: KAGVTQTPRYLIKTRGQQVTLSCSPISGHRSVSWYQQTPGQGLQFLFEYFSETQRNKGNFPGRFSGRQFSNSRSEMNVSTLELGDSALYLCASKTTTGNTEAFFGQGTRLTVV.

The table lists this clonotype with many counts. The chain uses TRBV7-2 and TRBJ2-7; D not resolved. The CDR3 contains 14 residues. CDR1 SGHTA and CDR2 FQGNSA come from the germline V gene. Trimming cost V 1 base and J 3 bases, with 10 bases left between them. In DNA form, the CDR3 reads TGTGCCAGCAGCTTAGAGGCGGCAGTCTACGAGCAGTACTTC. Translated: CASSLEAAVYEQYF.

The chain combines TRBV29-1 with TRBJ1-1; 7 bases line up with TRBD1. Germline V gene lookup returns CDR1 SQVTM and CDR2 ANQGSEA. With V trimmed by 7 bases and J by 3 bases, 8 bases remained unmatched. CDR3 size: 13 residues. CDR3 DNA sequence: TGCAGCGCCTTAGGGCAGGGGGACACTGAAGCTTTCTTT. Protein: CSALGQGDTEAFF.

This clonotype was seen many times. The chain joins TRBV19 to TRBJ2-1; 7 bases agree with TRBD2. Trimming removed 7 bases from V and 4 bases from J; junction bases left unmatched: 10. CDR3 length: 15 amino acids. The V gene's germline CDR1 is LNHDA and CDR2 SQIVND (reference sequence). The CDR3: CASTLGGGPYNEQFF. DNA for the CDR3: TGTGCCAGTACCCTGGGGGGGGGACCGTACAATGAGCAGTTCTTC.

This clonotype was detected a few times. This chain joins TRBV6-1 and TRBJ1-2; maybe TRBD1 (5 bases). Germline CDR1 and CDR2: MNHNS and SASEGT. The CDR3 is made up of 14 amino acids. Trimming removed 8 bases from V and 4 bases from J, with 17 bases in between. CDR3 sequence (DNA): TGTGCCAGCGAGGGGCTAGCCCCATTCTATGGCTACACCTTC. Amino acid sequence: CASEGLAPFYGYTF.

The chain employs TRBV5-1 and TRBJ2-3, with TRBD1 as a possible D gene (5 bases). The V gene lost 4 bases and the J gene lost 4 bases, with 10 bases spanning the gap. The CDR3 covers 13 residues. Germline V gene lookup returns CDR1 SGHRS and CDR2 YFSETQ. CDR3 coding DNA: TGCGCCAGCAGCACGGACATTGCAGATACGCAGTATTTT. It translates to CASSTDIADTQYF.

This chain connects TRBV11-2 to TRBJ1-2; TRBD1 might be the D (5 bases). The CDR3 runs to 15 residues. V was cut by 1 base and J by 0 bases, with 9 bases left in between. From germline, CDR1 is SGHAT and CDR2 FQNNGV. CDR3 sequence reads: CASSLVAGANYGYTF. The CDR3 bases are TGTGCCAGCAGCTTAGTGGCGGGGGCTAACTATGGCTACACCTTC.

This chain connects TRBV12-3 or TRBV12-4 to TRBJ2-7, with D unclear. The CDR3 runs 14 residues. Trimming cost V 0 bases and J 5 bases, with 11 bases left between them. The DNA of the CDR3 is TGTGCCAGCAGTTTAGCAGGGTACGTAGACGAGCAGTACTTC. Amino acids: CASSLAGYVDEQYF.

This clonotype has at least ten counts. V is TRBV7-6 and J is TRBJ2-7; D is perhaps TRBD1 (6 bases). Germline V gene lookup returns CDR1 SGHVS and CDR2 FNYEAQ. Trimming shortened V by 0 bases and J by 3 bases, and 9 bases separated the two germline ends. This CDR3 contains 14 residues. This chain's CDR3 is CASSLAGTNYEQYF. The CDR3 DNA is TGTGCCAGCAGCTTAGCCGGGACAAACTACGAGCAGTACTTC.

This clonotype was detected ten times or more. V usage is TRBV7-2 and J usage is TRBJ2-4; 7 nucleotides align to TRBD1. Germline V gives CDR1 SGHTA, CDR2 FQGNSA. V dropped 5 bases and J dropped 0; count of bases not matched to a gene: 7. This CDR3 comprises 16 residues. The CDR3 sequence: CASSEQGLLAKNIQYF. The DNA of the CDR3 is TGTGCCAGCAGCGAACAGGGGCTTCTAGCCAAAAACATTCAGTACTTC.

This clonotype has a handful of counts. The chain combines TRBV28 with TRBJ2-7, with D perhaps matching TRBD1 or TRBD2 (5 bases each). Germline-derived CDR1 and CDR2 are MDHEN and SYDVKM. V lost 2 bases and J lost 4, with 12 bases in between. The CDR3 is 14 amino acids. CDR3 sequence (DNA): TGTGCCAGCAGTTTAACGGGGCGGTTGTACGAGCAGTACTTC. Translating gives CASSLTGRLYEQYF.